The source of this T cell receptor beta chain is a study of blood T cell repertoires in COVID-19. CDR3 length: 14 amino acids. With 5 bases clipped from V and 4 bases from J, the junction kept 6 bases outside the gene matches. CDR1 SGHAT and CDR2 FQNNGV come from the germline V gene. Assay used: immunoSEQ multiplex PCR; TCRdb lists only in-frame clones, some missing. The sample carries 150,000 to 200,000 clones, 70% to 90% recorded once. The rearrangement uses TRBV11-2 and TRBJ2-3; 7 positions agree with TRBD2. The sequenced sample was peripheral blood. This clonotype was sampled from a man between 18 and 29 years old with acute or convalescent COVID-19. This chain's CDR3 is CASSARAGADTQYF. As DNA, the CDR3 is TGTGCCAGCAGCGCCCGGGCGGGGGCAGATACGCAGTATTTT.